This T cell receptor beta chain was observed in a study of blood T cells in healthy people across ages. The authors drew approximately 10 milliliters of peripheral blood from each donor. Isolated per sample were at least 6 million PBMCs. With respect to this clonotype: The junction departs from germline at one end; a sequencing error may be responsible.

Germline V CDR1 and CDR2: SEHNR, FQNEAQ (reference sequence). This CDR3 contains 14 residues. Primed by a sample-barcoded 5' primer and a J-beta primer mix, a second PCR proceeded for 7 to 11 cycles. Each cDNA molecule carried a tag from a template-switch adaptor that contained 12 random nucleotides. TCRdb recomputed calls from the 5' RACE reads with MiXCR, one row per CDR3 protein. The sample records around 1,800,000 distinct CDR3 sequences, about two fifths being singletons. The chain employs TRBV7-9 and TRBJ2-7, with TRBD2 as a possible D gene (6 bases). The sample was blood. The clonotype was recovered from a human donor in good health. The CDR3 nucleotides read TGTGTCAGCAGCTCCGGACGGGGGTCTGACGAGCAGTACTTC. Translated, it gives CVSSSGRGSDEQYF.